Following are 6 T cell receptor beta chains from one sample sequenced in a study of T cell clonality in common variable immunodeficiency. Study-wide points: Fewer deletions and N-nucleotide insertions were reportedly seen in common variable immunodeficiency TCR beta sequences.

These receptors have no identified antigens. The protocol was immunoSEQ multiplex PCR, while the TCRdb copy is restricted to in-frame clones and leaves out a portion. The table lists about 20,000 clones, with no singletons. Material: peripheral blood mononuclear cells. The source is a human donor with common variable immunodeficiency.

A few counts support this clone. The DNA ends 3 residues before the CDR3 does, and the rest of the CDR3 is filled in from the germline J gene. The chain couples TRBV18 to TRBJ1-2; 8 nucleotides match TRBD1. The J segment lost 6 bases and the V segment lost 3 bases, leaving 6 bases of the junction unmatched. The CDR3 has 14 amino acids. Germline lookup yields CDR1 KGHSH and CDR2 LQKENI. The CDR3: CASSPGTGPDGYTF. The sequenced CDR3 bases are TGTGCCAGCTCACCGGGGACAGGTCCAGATGGC.

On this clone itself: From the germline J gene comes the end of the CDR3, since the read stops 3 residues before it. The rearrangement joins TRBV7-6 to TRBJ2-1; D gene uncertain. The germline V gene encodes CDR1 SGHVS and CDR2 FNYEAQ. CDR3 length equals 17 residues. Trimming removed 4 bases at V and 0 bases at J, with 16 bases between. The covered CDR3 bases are TGTGCCAGCAGCTACGATAGTTACCCTAGCTCCTACAATGAG. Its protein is CASSYDSYPSSYNE. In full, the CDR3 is CASSYDSYPSSYNEQFF.

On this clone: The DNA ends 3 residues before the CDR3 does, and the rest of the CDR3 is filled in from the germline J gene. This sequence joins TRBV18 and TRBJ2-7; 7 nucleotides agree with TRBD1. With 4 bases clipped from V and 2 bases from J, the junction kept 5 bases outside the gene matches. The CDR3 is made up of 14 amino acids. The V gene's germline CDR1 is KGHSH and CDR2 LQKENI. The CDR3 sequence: CASSQRQGTYEQYF. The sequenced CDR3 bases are TGTGCCAGCTCACAACGACAGGGTACCTACGAG.

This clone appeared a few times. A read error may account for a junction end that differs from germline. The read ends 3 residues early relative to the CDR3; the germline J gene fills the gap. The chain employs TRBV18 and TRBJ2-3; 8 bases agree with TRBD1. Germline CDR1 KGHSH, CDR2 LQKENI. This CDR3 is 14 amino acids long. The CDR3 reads CASSSGQGTDTQYF. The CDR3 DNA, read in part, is TGTGCCAGCTCATCTGGACAGGGCACCGATACG.

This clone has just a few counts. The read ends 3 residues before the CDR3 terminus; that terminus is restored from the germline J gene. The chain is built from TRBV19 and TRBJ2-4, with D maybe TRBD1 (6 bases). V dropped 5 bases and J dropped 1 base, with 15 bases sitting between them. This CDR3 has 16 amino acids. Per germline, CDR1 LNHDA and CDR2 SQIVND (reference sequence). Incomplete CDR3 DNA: TGTGCCAGTAGTGGGCTCCGGGACATTGCCAAAAACATT. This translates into CASSGLRDIAKNI. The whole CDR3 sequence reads CASSGLRDIAKNIQYF.

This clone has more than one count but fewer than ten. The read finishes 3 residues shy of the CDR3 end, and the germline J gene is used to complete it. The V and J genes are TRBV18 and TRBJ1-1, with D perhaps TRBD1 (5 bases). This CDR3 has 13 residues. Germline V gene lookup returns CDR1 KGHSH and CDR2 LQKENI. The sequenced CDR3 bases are TGTGCCAGCTCACCACTGGGTCTCGAGGGG. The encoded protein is CASSPLGLEG. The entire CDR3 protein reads CASSPLGLEGAFF.